By share, the clone carrying this TCR beta chain ranks as medium-sized. The data originate from a study of T cells after yellow fever vaccination. By 5'RACE template switching, TCR cDNA was produced, with a universal primer site and UMIs added in the process. From the 5' RACE reads, TCRdb called clonotypes with MiXCR, one entry per CDR3 protein. Of tens of thousands of distinct CDR3 sequences listed, 6% to 8.5% are singletons. This CDR3 region has 13 residues. The germline gives CDR1 SGHRS, CDR2 YFSETQ. The V and J ends lost 2 bases and 6 bases, in that order; junction bases with no gene match: 4. Sequences were derived from PBMCs, either bulk or a sorted T-cell subset (CD4+, CD8+, memory, or dextramer-sorted; not recorded which), sampled on the day of the first yellow fever vaccination. The genes are TRBV5-1 and TRBJ2-7, with 8 bases lining up with TRBD1. The source of this sequence is a man aged 18 to 29 who received the YFV17D yellow fever vaccine. The CDR3 DNA reads TGCGCCAGCAGCTTTGGACAGGGCAGCGAGCAGTACTTC. It specifies CASSFGQGSEQYF.